These T cell receptor beta chains were read from a single sample in a study of T cells in Graves' hyperthyroidism and ophthalmopathy. Via MiXCR, TCRdb re-called the multiplex PCR reads, giving one row per CDR3 protein. The top ten hold roughly 10% of the sample, which has hundreds of thousands of distinct CDR3 sequences, 12% to 15% seen once. Sequencing used blood. These receptors all stem from a woman under 30 with Graves' hyperthyroidism. Both conserved end residues are part of each CDR3. D genes are given only for firm matches. Size tells how often a clone was seen (once, few, many) or the class of an expanded clone, and some rows leave it out.

clone size: NA; J gene: TRBJ1-1; D gene: TRBD1; V gene: TRBV7-9; CDR3 DNA: TGTGCCAGCAGCCCCGAGGGGGCCGTTATGAACACTGAAGCTTTCTTT; CDR3 protein: CASSPEGAVMNTEAFF
clone size: many; J gene: TRBJ2-5; D gene: TRBD1; V gene: TRBV7-3; CDR3 DNA: TGTGCCAGCAGCCCTGGACAGGATGGGACCCAGTACTTC; CDR3 protein: CASSPGQDGTQYF
clone size: few; J gene: TRBJ2-7; D gene: TRBD2; V gene: TRBV7-2; CDR3 DNA: TGTGCCAGCAGCATGAGACTAGCGGGAGCGAGTGAGCAGTACTTC; CDR3 protein: CASSMRLAGASEQYF
clone size: many; J gene: TRBJ1-5; D gene: TRBD1; V gene: TRBV12-3/TRBV12-4; CDR3 DNA: TGTGCCAGCAGTTTAGGAGGACAGGGGCTGAGTCAGCCCCAGCATTTT; CDR3 protein: CASSLGGQGLSQPQHF
clone size: few; J gene: TRBJ2-1; D gene: NA; V gene: TRBV2; CDR3 DNA: TGTGCCAGCGCGCCTACCTTCTACAATGAGCAGTTCTTC; CDR3 protein: CASAPTFYNEQFF
clone size: NA; J gene: TRBJ1-6; D gene: TRBD1; V gene: TRBV27; CDR3 DNA: TGTGCCAGCAGAGGGGGCGGGTGGAATTCACCCCTCCACTTT; CDR3 protein: CASRGGGWNSPLHF
clone size: NA; J gene: TRBJ2-6; D gene: NA; V gene: TRBV6-9; CDR3 DNA: TGTGCCAGCAGTTTAGGTGGCGGGCCTGGGGCCAACGTCCTGACTTTC; CDR3 protein: CASSLGGGPGANVLTF
clone size: few; J gene: TRBJ2-2; D gene: TRBD2; V gene: TRBV30; CDR3 DNA: TGTGCCCGGAGCCGGGGGCGGGAGGGAAACACCGGGGAGCTGTTTTTT; CDR3 protein: CARSRGREGNTGELFF
clone size: few; J gene: TRBJ1-5; D gene: NA; V gene: TRBV4-2; CDR3 DNA: TGTGCCAGCAGCCAATTTACAGATAGCAATCAGCCCCAGCATTTT; CDR3 protein: CASSQFTDSNQPQHF
clone size: NA; J gene: TRBJ2-1; D gene: TRBD2; V gene: TRBV3-1; CDR3 DNA: TGTGCCAGCAGCCAAGATGGAACTAGCGGAGGGAGCTCCTACAATGAGCAGTTCTTC; CDR3 protein: CASSQDGTSGGSSYNEQFF
clone size: many; J gene: TRBJ2-4; D gene: NA; V gene: TRBV7-9; CDR3 DNA: TGTGCCAGCAGCTTCGGTCTGGGATCAAGGTTCGTTCAGTACTTC; CDR3 protein: CASSFGLGSRFVQYF
clone size: few; J gene: TRBJ1-1; D gene: NA; V gene: TRBV28; CDR3 DNA: TGTGCCAGCCGGGAGCAGGGGAACACTGAAGCTTTCTTT; CDR3 protein: CASREQGNTEAFF
clone size: many; J gene: TRBJ1-5; D gene: TRBD1; V gene: TRBV20-1; CDR3 DNA: TGCAGTGCCAGCCGGCAGGGGGCGCGGAGCAATCAGCCCCAGCATTTT; CDR3 protein: CSASRQGARSNQPQHF
clone size: NA; J gene: TRBJ1-5; D gene: NA; V gene: TRBV19; CDR3 DNA: TGTGCCAGTAGTATATCGGGGGGGGTCAATCAGCCCCAGCATTTT; CDR3 protein: CASSISGGVNQPQHF
clone size: few; J gene: TRBJ2-5; D gene: TRBD1; V gene: TRBV19; CDR3 DNA: TGTGCCAGTAGTATACGGACAGGGGAGACCCAGTACTTC; CDR3 protein: CASSIRTGETQYF
clone size: few; J gene: TRBJ1-5; D gene: TRBD1; V gene: TRBV19; CDR3 DNA: TGTGCCAGCGCAAAGGGACAGGGATTATCTCGCCTCTTTCCCCAGCATTTT; CDR3 protein: CASAKGQGLSRLFPQHF
clone size: few; J gene: TRBJ2-1; D gene: NA; V gene: TRBV7-9; CDR3 DNA: TGTGCCAGCGACCATTTCGAGGGAGCGGACAATGAGCAGTTCTTC; CDR3 protein: CASDHFEGADNEQFF
clone size: many; J gene: TRBJ2-7; D gene: NA; V gene: TRBV6-5; CDR3 DNA: TGTGCCAGCAGTTACTCTGAGAGTTACTACGAGCAGTACTTC; CDR3 protein: CASSYSESYYEQYF
clone size: few; J gene: TRBJ1-2; D gene: NA; V gene: TRBV7-9; CDR3 DNA: TGTGCCAGCAGCTTCGGCTCCGGCTACACCTTC; CDR3 protein: CASSFGSGYTF
clone size: once; J gene: TRBJ2-7; D gene: TRBD2; V gene: TRBV7-9; CDR3 DNA: TGTGCCAGCAGCATACTAGCGGGAATGCCACACGAGCAGTACTTC; CDR3 protein: CASSILAGMPHEQYF
clone size: NA; J gene: TRBJ2-2; D gene: NA; V gene: TRBV7-2; CDR3 DNA: TGTGCCAGCAGCTTTAACCGGGGGCTCGGGGAGCTGTTTTTT; CDR3 protein: CASSFNRGLGELFF
clone size: NA; J gene: TRBJ1-1; D gene: TRBD1; V gene: TRBV11-2; CDR3 DNA: TGTGCCAGCAGCATGACAGGGGGGGGAAACACTGAAGCTTTCTTT; CDR3 protein: CASSMTGGGNTEAFF
clone size: many; J gene: TRBJ1-6; D gene: NA; V gene: TRBV18; CDR3 DNA: TGTGCCAGCTCACCACGTGGTTCACCCCTCCACTTT; CDR3 protein: CASSPRGSPLHF
clone size: few; J gene: TRBJ2-3; D gene: TRBD2; V gene: TRBV7-9; CDR3 DNA: TGTGCCAGCAGCTCAGACTTGGGGTCCGGGGGGAGCACAGATACGCAGTATTTT; CDR3 protein: CASSSDLGSGGSTDTQYF
clone size: many; J gene: TRBJ2-1; D gene: NA; V gene: TRBV5-1; CDR3 DNA: TGCGCCAGCAGCTTGGGGGGCGAAGGGAATGAGCAGTTCTTC; CDR3 protein: CASSLGGEGNEQFF
clone size: NA; J gene: TRBJ1-2; D gene: NA; V gene: TRBV9; CDR3 DNA: TGTGCCAGCAGCCCTGGGGACGGGGGCCAGGGCTACACCTTC; CDR3 protein: CASSPGDGGQGYTF
clone size: many; J gene: TRBJ2-1; D gene: TRBD2; V gene: TRBV13; CDR3 DNA: TGTGCCAGCAGCTTAGCCGGCGGGAGAGACTCAGGGAATGAGCAGTTCTTC; CDR3 protein: CASSLAGGRDSGNEQFF
clone size: many; J gene: TRBJ1-1; D gene: TRBD1; V gene: TRBV11-2; CDR3 DNA: TGTGCCAGCAGCTTAGTATTCCGGACAGGGATGAACACTGAAGCTTTCTTT; CDR3 protein: CASSLVFRTGMNTEAFF
clone size: many; J gene: TRBJ2-7; D gene: TRBD1; V gene: TRBV28; CDR3 DNA: TGTGCCAGCACCCCATCCCCGGACAGGCTGACTTTGGCCTACGAGCAGTACTTC; CDR3 protein: CASTPSPDRLTLAYEQYF
clone size: many; J gene: TRBJ2-5; D gene: NA; V gene: TRBV7-2; CDR3 DNA: TGTGCCAGCAGCTATCCTCAAGAGACCCAGTACTTC; CDR3 protein: CASSYPQETQYF
clone size: many; J gene: TRBJ1-1; D gene: NA; V gene: TRBV3-1; CDR3 DNA: TGTGCCAGCAGCCTGAAGCTCATGAACACTGAAGCTTTCTTT; CDR3 protein: CASSLKLMNTEAFF
clone size: few; J gene: TRBJ2-3; D gene: NA; V gene: TRBV4-1; CDR3 DNA: TGCGCCAGCAGCCACATGGGGTACACAGATACGCAGTATTTT; CDR3 protein: CASSHMGYTDTQYF
clone size: many; J gene: TRBJ1-2; D gene: NA; V gene: TRBV7-9; CDR3 DNA: TGTGCCAGCAGCGGTGGCCGTTTAAGGGACTATGGCTACACCTTC; CDR3 protein: CASSGGRLRDYGYTF
clone size: many; J gene: TRBJ2-7; D gene: NA; V gene: TRBV18; CDR3 DNA: TGTGCCAGCTCACCAGAGTCTCTCGAGCAGTACTTC; CDR3 protein: CASSPESLEQYF
clone size: many; J gene: TRBJ2-7; D gene: NA; V gene: TRBV12-3/TRBV12-4; CDR3 DNA: TGTGCCAGCAGTTTATCAGGGGCGGACTACGAGCAGTACTTC; CDR3 protein: CASSLSGADYEQYF
clone size: many; J gene: TRBJ2-7; D gene: TRBD1; V gene: TRBV27; CDR3 DNA: TGTGCCAGCGGACCGACAGGGGACTCCTACGAGCAGTACTTC; CDR3 protein: CASGPTGDSYEQYF
clone size: NA; J gene: TRBJ1-2; D gene: NA; V gene: TRBV7-9; CDR3 DNA: TGTGCCAGCAGCTCGGAGACGGGTAATGGCTACACCTTC; CDR3 protein: CASSSETGNGYTF
clone size: many; J gene: TRBJ2-1; D gene: TRBD2; V gene: TRBV12-3/TRBV12-4; CDR3 DNA: TGTGCCAGCAGAATGGCCGAGCGGGACTCAGAGCAGTTCTTC; CDR3 protein: CASRMAERDSEQFF